One and the same sample provided the 9 T cell receptor beta chains below, sequenced in a study of shared clonotypes between healthy human individuals. TCRdb keeps only in-frame clones here, not all; method: immunoSEQ multiplex PCR. The profile shows more than 400,000 clones, approximately 84% of them singletons. The material sequenced was PBMCs. Source of these receptors: a middle-aged woman in good health. Some clones in this sample may be carry-over from other donors' samples.

A word on this clone: Given a far larger clone just one base away, this is likely a sequencing read error. The sample contains more than one DNA sequence encoding this CDR3. This chain connects TRBV28 to TRBJ2-7; 10 bases are a match to TRBD1. Germline V gives CDR1 MDHEN, CDR2 SYDVKM. CDR3 size: 16 residues. CDR3: CASRRPGQGTSYEQYF. CDR3 DNA: TGCGCCAGCAGGAGACCGGGACAGGGGACTTCCTACGAGCAGTACTTC.

The chain joins TRBV10-3 to TRBJ2-1; TRBD2 matches 11 bases. The J segment lost 2 bases and the V segment lost 6 bases, leaving 3 bases of the junction unmatched. The CDR3 extends over 15 amino acids. CDR1 ENHRY and CDR2 SYGVKD come from the germline V gene. The CDR3 DNA follows: TGTGCCATCAGCCAACTAGCGGGAGCCTACAATGAGCAGTTCTTC. Encoded protein: CAISQLAGAYNEQFF.

The V and J genes are TRBV7-9 and TRBJ1-1; TRBD1 matches at 7 bases. The CDR3 has 13 residues. Trimming cost V 7 bases and J 4 bases; bases outside gene matches: 6. CDR1 and CDR2 from the germline V gene are SEHNR and FQNEAQ (reference sequence). CDR3 residues: CASTTSGGTEAFF. CDR3 in DNA: TGTGCCAGCACAACCTCAGGGGGCACTGAAGCTTTCTTT.

Regarding this clone: A far larger clone lies a single base away; this is likely a read error. For the CDR3, the DNA is TGTGCCAGCAGTTATCCCGGAACTAGCTACGAGCGGTACTTC. Its translation: CASSYPGTSYERYF. The chain couples TRBV28 to TRBJ2-5; maybe TRBD2 (6 bases). CDR1 and CDR2 from the germline V gene are MDHEN and SYDVKM. The CDR3 is 14 amino acids. The V and J ends lost 4 bases and 13 bases respectively, with 22 bases between them.

This clone was seen just once. This likely stems from a read error, as it lies one base from a far larger clone. This chain uses TRBV2 with TRBJ1-5; a weak D match, TRBD1 (6 bases). The CDR3 has 12 residues. Germline-derived CDR1 and CDR2 are SNHLY and FYNNEI. CDR3 sequence reads: CASSVGGGPQRF. The CDR3 DNA is TGTGCCAGCAGTGTGGGAGGGGGGCCCCAGCGTTTT. The complete variable domain, with remaining parts taken from reference TRBV2 and TRBJ1-5, reads EPEVTQTPSHQVTQMGQEVILRCVPISNHLYFYWYRQILGQKVEFLVSFYNNEISEKSEIFDDQFSVERPDGSNFTLKIRSTKLEDSAMYFCASSVGGGPQRFGDGTRLSIL.

V usage is TRBV9 and J usage is TRBJ2-3, with D possibly being TRBD2 (6 bases). CDR1 SGDLS and CDR2 YYNGEE come from the germline V gene. Trimming pared 0 bases from V and 1 base from J, leaving 12 bases between. The CDR3 has 16 residues. The CDR3 is CASSVAAGTGTDTQYF. The CDR3 DNA reads TGTGCCAGCAGCGTAGCCGCCGGGACTGGCACAGATACGCAGTATTTT.

The chain uses TRBV25-1 and TRBJ2-7; D not certain. In germline, CDR1 is MGHDK, CDR2 SYGVNS. With 3 bases removed from V and 2 bases from J, the gap between germline ends came to 11 bases. This CDR3 spans 14 amino acids. The CDR3 sequence: CASSERSSAYEQYF. The CDR3 DNA reads as TGTGCCAGCAGTGAGAGGTCGAGCGCCTACGAGCAGTACTTC.

This chain joins TRBV27 and TRBJ2-5; 7 bases map to TRBD1. The trim removed 4 bases at V and 5 bases at J, leaving 13 bases unmatched. In germline, CDR1 is MNHEY, CDR2 SMNVEV (reference sequence). This CDR3 comprises 16 residues. CDR3: CASSSKTGVRWETQYF. The CDR3 bases are TGTGCCAGCAGTTCCAAAACAGGGGTTCGGTGGGAGACCCAGTACTTC.

The chain employs TRBV10-3 and TRBJ2-1, with D perhaps matching TRBD1 (5 bases). This CDR3 region has 13 residues. Germline-derived CDR1 and CDR2 are ENHRY and SYGVKD. The germline V and J ends were trimmed by 3 bases and 7 bases, with 10 bases remaining between them. For the CDR3, the DNA is TGTGCCATCAGTGACCCCCGACAGAATGAGCAGTTCTTC. This gives the protein CAISDPRQNEQFF.